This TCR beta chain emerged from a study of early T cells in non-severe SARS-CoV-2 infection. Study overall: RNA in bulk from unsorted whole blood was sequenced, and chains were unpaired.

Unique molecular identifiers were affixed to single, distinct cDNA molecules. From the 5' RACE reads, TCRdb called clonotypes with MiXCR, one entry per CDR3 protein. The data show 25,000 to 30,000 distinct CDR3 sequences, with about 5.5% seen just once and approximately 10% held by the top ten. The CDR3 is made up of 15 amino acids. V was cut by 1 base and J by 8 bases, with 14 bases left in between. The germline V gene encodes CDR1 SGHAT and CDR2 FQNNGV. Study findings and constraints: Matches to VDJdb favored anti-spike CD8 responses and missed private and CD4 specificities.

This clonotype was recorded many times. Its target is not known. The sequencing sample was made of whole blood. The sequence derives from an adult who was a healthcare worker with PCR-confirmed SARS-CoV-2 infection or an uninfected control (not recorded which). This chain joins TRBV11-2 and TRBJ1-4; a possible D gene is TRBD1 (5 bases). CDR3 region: CASSLVGASEEKLFF. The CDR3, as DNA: TGTGCCAGCAGCTTAGTTGGGGCCAGCGAAGAAAAACTGTTTTTT.